This T cell receptor (beta chain) came from a study of spatial heterogeneity in lung cancer. Ten or more counts support this clonotype. Trimming removed 7 bases from V and 1 base from J, with 11 bases in between. This CDR3 is 13 amino acids long. The sample's time point: blood at routine non-recurrence follow-up after resection. TCRdb called the 5' RACE reads again in MiXCR, with one record for every CDR3 protein. There are 45,000 to 55,000 distinct CDR3 sequences in the sample; 12% occur only once, and more than 25% lies in the top ten. The TCR comes from a male donor with early-stage non-small cell lung cancer. J is TRBJ2-7 and V is TRBV23-1; D possibly corresponds to TRBD1 (5 bases). TRBV23-1 is recorded as an ORF, its role being uncertain. The source material was PBMCs, sampled at follow-up. CDR3 sequence reads: CASNPQESYEQYF. For the CDR3, the DNA is TGCGCCAGCAATCCACAGGAATCCTACGAGCAGTACTTC.